The sequence of this TCR beta chain was determined in a study of blood T cell repertoires in COVID-19. About the research overall: In each case, the material was cDNA or gDNA derived from T cells, B-cell-depleted T cells, or PBMCs.

During active infection, Seattle patients enrolled and were then monitored through disease. After removal of 2 bases from V and 0 bases from J, the junction contained 6 bases not matched to a gene. This CDR3 has 18 amino acids. From germline, CDR1 is SGHNT and CDR2 YYREEE (reference sequence). In the original workflow: How many nucleated cells were present was estimated from reference gene primer amplification. Only in-frame clones appear in the TCRdb table, and some are missing; sequencing was by immunoSEQ multiplex PCR. The D gene and trimming were derived from the DNA, and the V and J assignments and clone size from that table. The sample carries a few hundred thousand clones, about 85% recorded once.

The chain joins TRBV5-4 to TRBJ2-1; TRBD2 matches at 12 bases. The sequenced material came from peripheral blood. This TCR came from a human donor with COVID-19, enrolled during active disease. The donor label of this sample is uncertain. In DNA, the CDR3 is TGTGCCAGCAGCTTCTCCCTAGCGGGAGGGAGCTCCTACAATGAGCAGTTCTTC. It codes for CASSFSLAGGSSYNEQFF.